This T cell receptor (beta chain) was sequenced for a study of control samples from healthy donors and cancer patients. The ends were cut back, 9 bases at V and 0 bases at J, with 8 bases in the middle. The germline gives CDR1 LNHDA, CDR2 SQIVND (reference sequence). The CDR3 has 12 amino acids. The table came from immunoSEQ multiplex PCR; TCRdb's copy has only in-frame clones and leaves some out. The sample carries 250,000 to 300,000 clones, around 80% recorded once. The chain combines TRBV19 with TRBJ1-2, with D tentatively TRBD1 (6 bases). Sequencing input: PBMCs. This sequence originates from a woman aged 60-75 years with lung cancer. The DNA of the CDR3 is TGTGCCAGCCGGACAGCTAACTATGGCTACACCTTC. It is translated as CASRTANYGYTF. Complete variable domain (other parts from reference TRBV19 and TRBJ1-2): DGGITQSPKYLFRKEGQNVTLSCEQNLNHDAMYWYRQDPGQGLRLIYYSQIVNDFQKGDIAEGYSVSREKKESFPLTVTSAQKNPTAFYLCASRTANYGYTFGSGTRLTVV.